This TCR beta chain was profiled in a study of OX40 agonist ivuxolimab in advanced cancers. Study details: Hepatocellular carcinoma, melanoma, renal cell or head and neck cancer affected the dose-escalation patients. Aged about 23 to 90 with a mean of approximately 60 years, they were around 85% male. Study-level findings and limits: Some patients without response likewise showed low normalized clonal expansion.

This table comes from immunoSEQ multiplex PCR, and its TCRdb copy is limited to in-frame clones, with some not included. The sample includes more than 50,000 clones, 85% of them seen just once. The timepoints at which blood was sampled were baseline, cycle 4 day 1, and cycle 7 day 1. CDR1 is SGHDN, CDR2 FVKESK, per germline. Trimming removed 5 bases from V and 7 bases from J, with 11 bases in between. CDR3 length: 13 residues. Points on this clone: Its antigen is as yet unknown.

The TCR comes from an adult with an advanced solid tumor such as melanoma, head and neck, liver or kidney cancer. Source: CD4+ or CD8+ T cells sorted from blood, taken in a trial of the OX40 agonist ivuxolimab. This chain uses TRBV14 with TRBJ2-2; a weak D match, TRBD2 (5 bases). The CDR3 spells CASSRLAIGELFF. The CDR3 nucleotides are TGTGCCAGCAGCAGGCTAGCTATCGGGGAGCTGTTTTTT. Filled out from reference TRBV14 and TRBJ2-2, the complete variable domain reads EAGVTQFPSHSVIEKGQTVTLRCDPISGHDNLYWYRRVMGKEIKFLLHFVKESKQDESGMPNNRFLAERTGGTYSTLKVQPAELEDSGVYFCASSRLAIGELFFGEGSRLTVL.